This TCR beta chain was identified during a study of blood T cell repertoires in COVID-19. Study at large: COVID-19 samples from acute and convalescent phases originated in the United States, Italy and Spain. Nucleic acid was either cDNA or gDNA, and it came from T cells, B-cell-depleted T cells, or PBMCs.

The trim removed 3 bases at V and 0 bases at J, leaving 11 bases unmatched. This CDR3 is 19 amino acids long. Germline CDR1 is LGHNA and CDR2 is YSLEER. Profiled with immunoSEQ multiplex PCR; TCRdb holds only in-frame clones, not every one. The table includes a few hundred thousand clones, more than 65% detected once. This TCR was sampled from a woman of 80 years or more with acute or convalescent COVID-19. The sequenced material came from peripheral blood. The J gene is TRBJ2-3, the V gene TRBV4-3; 11 bases align to TRBD2. As DNA, the CDR3 is TGCGCCAGCAGCCATAGCGGGGGGGGAGACCTCCATAGCACAGATACGCAGTATTTT. Its protein product is CASSHSGGGDLHSTDTQYF.